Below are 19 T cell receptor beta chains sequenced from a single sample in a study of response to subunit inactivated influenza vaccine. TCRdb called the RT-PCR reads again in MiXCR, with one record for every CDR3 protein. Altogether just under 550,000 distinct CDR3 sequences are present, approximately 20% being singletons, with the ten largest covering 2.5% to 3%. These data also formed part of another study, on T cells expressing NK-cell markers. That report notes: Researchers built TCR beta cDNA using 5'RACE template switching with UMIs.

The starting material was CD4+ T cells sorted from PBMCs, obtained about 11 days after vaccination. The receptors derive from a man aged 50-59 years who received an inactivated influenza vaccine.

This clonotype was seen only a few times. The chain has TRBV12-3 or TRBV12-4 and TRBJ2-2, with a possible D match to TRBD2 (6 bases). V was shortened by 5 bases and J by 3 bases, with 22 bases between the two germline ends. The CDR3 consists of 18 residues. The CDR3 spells CASSPRPSAGRDTGELFF. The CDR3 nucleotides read TGTGCCAGCAGTCCTCGCCCTAGCGCCGGACGGGACACCGGGGAGCTGTTTTTT.

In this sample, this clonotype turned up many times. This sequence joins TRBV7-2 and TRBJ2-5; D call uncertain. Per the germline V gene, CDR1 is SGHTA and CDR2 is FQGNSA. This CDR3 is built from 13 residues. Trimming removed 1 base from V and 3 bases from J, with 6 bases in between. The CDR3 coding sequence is TGTGCCAGCAGCTTAGGGCCAGAAGAGACCCAGTACTTC. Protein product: CASSLGPEETQYF.

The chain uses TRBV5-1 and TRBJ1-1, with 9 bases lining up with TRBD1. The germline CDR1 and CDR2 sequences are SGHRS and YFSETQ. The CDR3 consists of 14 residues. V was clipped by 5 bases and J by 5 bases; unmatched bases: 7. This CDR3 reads CASRQGQGKTEAFF. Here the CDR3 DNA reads TGCGCCAGCAGGCAAGGACAGGGGAAGACTGAAGCTTTCTTT.

CDR3 loop: CASSLGQNLYEQYF. The CDR3 bases are TGCGCCAGCAGCTTAGGCCAGAACCTTTACGAGCAGTACTTC. This chain joins TRBV5-1 and TRBJ2-7; no reliable D call. The CDR3 runs 14 residues. The germline V gene encodes CDR1 SGHRS and CDR2 YFSETQ. V lost 2 bases and J lost 4, with 13 bases in between.

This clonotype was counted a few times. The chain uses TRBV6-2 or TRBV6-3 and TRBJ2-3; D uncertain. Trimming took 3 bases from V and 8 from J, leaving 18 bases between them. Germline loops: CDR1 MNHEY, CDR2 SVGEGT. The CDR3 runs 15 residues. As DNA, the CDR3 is TGTGCCAGCAGTTATTCGACCCCCGCGGTTAGTACGCAGTATTTT. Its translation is CASSYSTPAVSTQYF.

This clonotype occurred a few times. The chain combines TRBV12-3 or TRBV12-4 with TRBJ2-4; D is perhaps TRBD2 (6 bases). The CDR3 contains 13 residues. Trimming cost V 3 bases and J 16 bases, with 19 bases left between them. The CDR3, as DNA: TGTGCCAGCAGTTTCGGCTTGGTGGGGGGTTTCTACTTC. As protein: CASSFGLVGGFYF.

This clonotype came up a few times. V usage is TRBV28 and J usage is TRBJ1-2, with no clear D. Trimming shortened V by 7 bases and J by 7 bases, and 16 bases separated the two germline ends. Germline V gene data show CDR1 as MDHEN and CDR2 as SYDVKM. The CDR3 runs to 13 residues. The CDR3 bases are TGTGCCAGCACTTCGGAGAGGACGTTTGGCTACACCTTC. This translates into CASTSERTFGYTF.

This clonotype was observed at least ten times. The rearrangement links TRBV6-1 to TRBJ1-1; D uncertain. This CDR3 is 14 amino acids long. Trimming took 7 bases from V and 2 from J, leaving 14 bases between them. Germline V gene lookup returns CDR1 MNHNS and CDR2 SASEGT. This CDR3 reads CASKGRKANTEAFF. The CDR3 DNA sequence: TGTGCCAGCAAAGGACGGAAAGCAAACACTGAAGCTTTCTTT.

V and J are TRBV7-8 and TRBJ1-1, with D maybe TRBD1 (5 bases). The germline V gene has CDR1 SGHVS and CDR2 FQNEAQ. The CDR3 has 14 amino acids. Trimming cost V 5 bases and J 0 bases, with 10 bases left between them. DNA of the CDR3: TGTGCCAGCAGCCAGGGTTCAATGAACACTGAAGCTTTCTTT. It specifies CASSQGSMNTEAFF.

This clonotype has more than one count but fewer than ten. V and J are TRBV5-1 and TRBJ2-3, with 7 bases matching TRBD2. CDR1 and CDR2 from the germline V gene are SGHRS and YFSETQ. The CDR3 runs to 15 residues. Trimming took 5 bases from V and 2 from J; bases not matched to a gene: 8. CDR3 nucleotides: TGCGCCAGCAGTTGGGGTCGGGGGGACACAGATACGCAGTATTTT. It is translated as CASSWGRGDTDTQYF.

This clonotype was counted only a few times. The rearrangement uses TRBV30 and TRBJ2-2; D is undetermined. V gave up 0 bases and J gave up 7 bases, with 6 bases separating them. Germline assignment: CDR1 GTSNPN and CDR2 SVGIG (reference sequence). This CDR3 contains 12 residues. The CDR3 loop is CAWSVVVGELFF. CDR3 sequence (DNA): TGTGCCTGGAGTGTGGTTGTCGGGGAGCTGTTTTTT.

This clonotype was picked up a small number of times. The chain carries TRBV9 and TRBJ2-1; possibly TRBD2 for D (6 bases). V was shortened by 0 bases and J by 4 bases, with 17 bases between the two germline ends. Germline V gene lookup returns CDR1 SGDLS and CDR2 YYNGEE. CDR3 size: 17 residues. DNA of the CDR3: TGTGCCAGCAGCGTAGGTATTGGTGGGACTGGATACAATGAGCAGTTCTTC. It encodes CASSVGIGGTGYNEQFF.

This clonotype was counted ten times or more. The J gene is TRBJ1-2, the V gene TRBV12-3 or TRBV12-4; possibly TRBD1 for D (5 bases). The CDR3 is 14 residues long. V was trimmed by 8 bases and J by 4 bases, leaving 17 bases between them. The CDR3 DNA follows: TGTGCCAGCGGGAAGGGACTTCCGATCTATGGCTACACCTTC. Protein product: CASGKGLPIYGYTF.

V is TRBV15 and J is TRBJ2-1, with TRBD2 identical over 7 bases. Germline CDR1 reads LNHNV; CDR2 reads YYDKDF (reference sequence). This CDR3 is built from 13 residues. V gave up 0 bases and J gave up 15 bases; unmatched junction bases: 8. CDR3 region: CATSRDMAGVVFF. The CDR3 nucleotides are TGTGCCACCAGCAGAGATATGGCGGGAGTAGTGTTCTTC.

The CDR3 bases are TGTGCCAGCAGCGAAAGAACCTCGAGAGCCTACGAGCAGTACTTC. This codes for CASSERTSRAYEQYF. This chain uses TRBV4-2 with TRBJ2-7, with D unclear. V was pared by 5 bases and J by 2 bases, with 16 bases between. The CDR3 spans 15 residues. CDR1 is LGHNA, CDR2 YNFKEQ, per germline.

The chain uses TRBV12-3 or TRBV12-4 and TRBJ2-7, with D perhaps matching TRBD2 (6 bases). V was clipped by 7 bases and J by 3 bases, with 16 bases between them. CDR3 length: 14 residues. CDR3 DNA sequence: TGTGCCAGCACCTCGGAGGGAATAAGCTACGAGCAGTACTTC. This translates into CASTSEGISYEQYF.

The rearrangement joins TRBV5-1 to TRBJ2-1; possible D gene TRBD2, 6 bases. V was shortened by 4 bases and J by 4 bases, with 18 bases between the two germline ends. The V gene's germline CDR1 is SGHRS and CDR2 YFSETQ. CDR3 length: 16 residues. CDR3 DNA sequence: TGCGCCAGCAGCCGTGGGCTGGAGGGGAGATACAATGAGCAGTTCTTC. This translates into CASSRGLEGRYNEQFF.

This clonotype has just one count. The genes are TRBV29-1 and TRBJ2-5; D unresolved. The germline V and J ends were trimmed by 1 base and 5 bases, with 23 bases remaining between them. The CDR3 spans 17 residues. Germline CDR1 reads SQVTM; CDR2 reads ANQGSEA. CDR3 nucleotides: TGCAGCGTTGAAGGGTTTTGGAGACAATTTACCAGGGAGACCCAGTACTTC. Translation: CSVEGFWRQFTRETQYF.

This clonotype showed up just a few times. The CDR3 reads CASSPSGTSLSNEQFF. The CDR3 bases are TGTGCCAGCAGCCCATCCGGGACTAGCCTCTCAAATGAGCAGTTCTTC. This chain links TRBV4-2 with TRBJ2-1, with 9 nucleotides matching TRBD2. The J segment lost 7 bases and the V segment lost 4 bases, leaving 11 bases of the junction unmatched. Germline CDR1 reads LGHNA; CDR2 reads YNFKEQ. The length of the CDR3 is 16 residues.